Each of the 9 T cell receptor beta chains below was sequenced from the same sample in a study of blood T cell repertoires in COVID-19. Clones were sequenced by immunoSEQ multiplex PCR, and TCRdb holds only the in-frame ones, with some missing. In the table there are about 120,000 clones, roughly nine tenths of which are singletons. What was sequenced was peripheral blood. The receptors shown here come from a man aged 50 or older with active COVID-19.

V is TRBV4-2 and J is TRBJ2-3, with 10 bases identical to TRBD2. The CDR3 has 16 residues. Trimming removed 0 bases from V and 1 base from J; junction bases left unmatched: 1. Germline assignment: CDR1 LGHNA and CDR2 YNFKEQ. The CDR3 loop is CASSQDLAGGTDTQYF. Written as DNA, the CDR3 is TGTGCCAGCAGCCAAGATCTAGCGGGGGGCACAGATACGCAGTATTTT.

As to this clone: This sample also contains other DNA sequences that code for the same CDR3. The V and J genes are TRBV6-6 and TRBJ1-2; D remains unclear. The V end lost 5 bases, the J end lost 2 bases, and 9 bases lay between the germline ends. The CDR3 runs 13 residues. CDR1 and CDR2 from the germline V gene are MNHNY and SVGAGI (reference sequence). The CDR3 loop is CASSGTANYGYTF. CDR3 DNA: TGTGCCAGCAGTGGCACAGCAAACTATGGCTACACCTTC.

This clone was picked up many times. The chain uses TRBV15 and TRBJ2-1; D is uncertain. Per the germline V gene, CDR1 is LNHNV and CDR2 is YYDKDF (reference sequence). The V end lost 0 bases, the J end lost 0 bases, and 6 bases lay between the germline ends. The CDR3 extends over 15 amino acids. This CDR3 reads CATSRERSSYNEQFF. The CDR3 nucleotides are TGTGCCACCAGCAGAGAGCGTAGCTCCTACAATGAGCAGTTCTTC.

The chain joins TRBV9 to TRBJ2-3, with a possible D match to TRBD2 (6 bases). The CDR3 totals 16 residues. Trimming stripped 4 bases from V and 4 bases from J, with 19 bases between. The germline V gene has CDR1 SGDLS and CDR2 YYNGEE. This CDR3 reads CASSSAGRGPSDTQYF. DNA of the CDR3: TGTGCCAGCAGCTCGGCGGGGAGAGGACCTTCAGATACGCAGTATTTT.

The chain is built from TRBV5-1 and TRBJ2-5, with 9 bases identical to TRBD2. V shed 1 base, J shed 2 bases, and the junction held 3 bases outside the gene matches. Germline assignment: CDR1 SGHRS and CDR2 YFSETQ. CDR3 size: 15 residues. As DNA, the CDR3 is TGCGCCAGCAGCTTGTATAGCGGGAGTCAAGAGACCCAGTACTTC. Its translation is CASSLYSGSQETQYF.

The chain employs TRBV13 and TRBJ2-3; 9 bases are a match to TRBD1. The CDR3 is 14 residues long. Germline CDR1 reads PRHDT; CDR2 reads FYEKMQ (reference sequence). V gave up 1 base and J gave up 6 bases; unmatched junction bases: 2. In nucleotides, the CDR3 is TGTGCCAGCAGCTTAGACAGGGGGCGCGATACGCAGTATTTT. It is translated as CASSLDRGRDTQYF.

V usage is TRBV6-1 and J usage is TRBJ1-2, with D possibly matching TRBD1 (5 bases). Germline CDR1 MNHNS, CDR2 SASEGT. V was trimmed by 2 bases and J by 6 bases, leaving 7 bases between them. This CDR3 has 12 residues. The CDR3 sequence is CASSEQGHGYTF. The CDR3 DNA sequence: TGTGCCAGCAGTGAACAGGGCCATGGCTACACCTTC.

The rearrangement uses TRBV18 and TRBJ1-1, with D possibly TRBD1 on 6 matching bases. The CDR3 runs 15 residues. Trimming cost V 3 bases and J 0 bases, with 11 bases left between them. In germline, CDR1 is KGHSH, CDR2 LQKENI. The CDR3 region is CASSPRGGVNTEAFF. The DNA of the CDR3 is TGTGCCAGCTCACCTAGGGGGGGCGTGAACACTGAAGCTTTCTTT.

The chain uses TRBV11-2 and TRBJ2-1; weak D call: TRBD1 (5 bases). Trimming took off 3 bases at V and 9 bases at J, with 15 bases between the two ends. Germline V gene data show CDR1 as SGHAT and CDR2 as FQNNGV. The CDR3 contains 14 residues. The chain's CDR3 is CASSFPTRVGEQFF. The CDR3 DNA is TGTGCCAGCAGCTTCCCAACCAGGGTTGGTGAGCAGTTCTTC. Combining the CDR3 with reference TRBV11-2 and TRBJ2-1 gives the whole variable domain EAGVAQSPRYKIIEKRQSVAFWCNPISGHATLYWYQQILGQGPKLLIQFQNNGVVDDSQLPKDRFSAERLKGVDSTLKIQPAKLEDSAVYLCASSFPTRVGEQFFGPGTRLTVL.